This TCR beta chain emerged from a study of spatial heterogeneity in lung cancer. The time point: blood at routine non-recurrence follow-up after resection. Using its own MiXCR run on the 5' RACE reads, TCRdb lists one record per CDR3 protein. The sample lists 43,000 or so distinct CDR3 sequences, 12% seen once, with about 30% in the top ten. This clonotype was counted between two and nine times. V was shortened by 2 bases and J by 8 bases, with 7 bases between the two germline ends. The CDR3 is made up of 13 amino acids. Germline-derived CDR1 and CDR2 are MDHEN and SYDVKM. This receptor was obtained from a male donor with early-stage non-small cell lung cancer. The chain recombines TRBV28 with TRBJ2-6, with D perhaps being TRBD1 or TRBD2 (5 bases each). The sequences come from PBMCs, collected at follow-up. The CDR3 loop is CASSLEGTNVLTF. The DNA of the CDR3 is TGTGCCAGCAGTTTAGAGGGGACCAACGTCCTGACTTTC.